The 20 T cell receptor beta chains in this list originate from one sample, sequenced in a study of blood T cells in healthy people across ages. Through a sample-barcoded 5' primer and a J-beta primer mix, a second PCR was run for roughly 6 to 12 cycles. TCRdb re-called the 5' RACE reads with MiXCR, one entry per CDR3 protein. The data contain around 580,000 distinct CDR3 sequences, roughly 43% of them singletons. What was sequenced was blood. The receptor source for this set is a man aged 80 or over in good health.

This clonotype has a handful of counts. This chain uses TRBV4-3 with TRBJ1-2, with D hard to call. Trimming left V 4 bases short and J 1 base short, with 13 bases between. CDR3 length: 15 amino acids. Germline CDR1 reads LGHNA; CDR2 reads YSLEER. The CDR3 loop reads CASSPAGRGNYGYTF. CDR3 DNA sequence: TGCGCCAGCAGCCCAGCGGGCCGCGGTAACTATGGCTACACCTTC.

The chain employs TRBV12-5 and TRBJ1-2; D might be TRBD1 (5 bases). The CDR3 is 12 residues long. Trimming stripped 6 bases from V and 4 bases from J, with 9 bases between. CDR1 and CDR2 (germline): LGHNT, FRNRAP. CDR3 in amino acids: CASGGQGYGYTF. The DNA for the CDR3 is TGTGCTAGTGGGGGCCAGGGCTATGGCTACACCTTC.

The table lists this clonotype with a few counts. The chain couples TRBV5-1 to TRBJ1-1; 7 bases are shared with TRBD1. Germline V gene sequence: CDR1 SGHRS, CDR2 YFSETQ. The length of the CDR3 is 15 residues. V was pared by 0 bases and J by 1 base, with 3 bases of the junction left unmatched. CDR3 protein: CASSLAQGENTEAFF. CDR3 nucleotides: TGCGCCAGCAGCTTGGCCCAGGGGGAGAACACTGAAGCTTTCTTT.

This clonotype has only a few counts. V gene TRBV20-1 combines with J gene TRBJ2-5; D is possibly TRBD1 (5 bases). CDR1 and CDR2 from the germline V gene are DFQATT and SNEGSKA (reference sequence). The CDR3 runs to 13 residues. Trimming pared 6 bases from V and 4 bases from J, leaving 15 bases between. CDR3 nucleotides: TGCAGTGCCGAGGCCCCAGGGTCAGAGACCCAGTACTTC. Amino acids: CSAEAPGSETQYF.

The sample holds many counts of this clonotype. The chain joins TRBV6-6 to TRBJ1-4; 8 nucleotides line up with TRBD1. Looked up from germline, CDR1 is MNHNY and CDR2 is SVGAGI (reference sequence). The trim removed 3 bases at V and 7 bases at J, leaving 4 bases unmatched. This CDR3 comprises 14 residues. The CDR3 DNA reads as TGTGCCAGCAGTTATACAGGGGGGATTGAAAAACTGTTTTTT. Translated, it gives CASSYTGGIEKLFF.

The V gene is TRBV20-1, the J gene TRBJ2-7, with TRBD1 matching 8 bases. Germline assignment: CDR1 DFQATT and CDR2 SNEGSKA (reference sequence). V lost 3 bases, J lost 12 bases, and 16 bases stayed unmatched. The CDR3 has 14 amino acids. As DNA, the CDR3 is TGCAGTGCTAGTCCCCAGGGGGCGCGTTGGACCCGGTACTTC. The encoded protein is CSASPQGARWTRYF.

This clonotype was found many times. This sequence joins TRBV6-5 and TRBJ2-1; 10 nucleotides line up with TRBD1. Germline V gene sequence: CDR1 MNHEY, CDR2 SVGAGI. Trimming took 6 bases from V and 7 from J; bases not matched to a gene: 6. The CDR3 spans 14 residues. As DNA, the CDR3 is TGTGCCAGCAGACGCGACAGGGGGCGAAATGAGCAGTTCTTC. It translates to CASRRDRGRNEQFF.

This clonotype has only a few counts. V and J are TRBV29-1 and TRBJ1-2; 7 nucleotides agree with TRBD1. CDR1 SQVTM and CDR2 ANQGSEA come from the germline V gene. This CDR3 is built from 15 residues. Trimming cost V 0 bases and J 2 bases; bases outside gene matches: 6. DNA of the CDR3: TGCAGCGTTGAAGATCGGGGGACAGCAAACTATGGCTACACCTTC. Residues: CSVEDRGTANYGYTF.

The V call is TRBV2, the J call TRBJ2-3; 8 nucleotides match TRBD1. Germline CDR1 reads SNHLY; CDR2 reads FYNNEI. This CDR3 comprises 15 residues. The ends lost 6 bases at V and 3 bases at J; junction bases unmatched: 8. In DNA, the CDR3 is TGTGCCAGCAGGCACACAGGGGGATATACAGATACGCAGTATTTT. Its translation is CASRHTGGYTDTQYF.

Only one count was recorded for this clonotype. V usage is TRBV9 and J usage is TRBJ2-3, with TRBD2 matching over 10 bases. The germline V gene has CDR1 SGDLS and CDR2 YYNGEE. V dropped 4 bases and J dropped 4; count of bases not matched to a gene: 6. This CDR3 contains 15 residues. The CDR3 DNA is TGTGCCAGCAGCAATCTAGCGGGGGCCGCAGATACGCAGTATTTT. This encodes CASSNLAGAADTQYF. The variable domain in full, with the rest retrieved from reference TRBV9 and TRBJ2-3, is DSGVTQTPKHLITATGQRVTLRCSPRSGDLSVYWYQQSLDQGLQFLIQYYNGEERAKGNILERFSAQQFPDLHSELNLSSLELGDSALYFCASSNLAGAADTQYFGPGTRLTVL.

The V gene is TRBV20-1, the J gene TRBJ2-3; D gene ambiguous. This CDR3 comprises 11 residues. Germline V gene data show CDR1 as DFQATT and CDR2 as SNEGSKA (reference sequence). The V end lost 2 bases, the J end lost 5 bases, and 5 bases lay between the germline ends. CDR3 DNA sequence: TGCAGTGCTAGACCAAAAGATACGCAGTATTTT. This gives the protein CSARPKDTQYF.

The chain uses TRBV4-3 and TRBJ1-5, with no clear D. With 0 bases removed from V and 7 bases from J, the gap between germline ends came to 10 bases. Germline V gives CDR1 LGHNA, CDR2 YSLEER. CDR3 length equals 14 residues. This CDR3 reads CASSQDLRGQPQHF. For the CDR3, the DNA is TGCGCCAGCAGCCAAGACCTCCGTGGGCAGCCCCAGCATTTT.

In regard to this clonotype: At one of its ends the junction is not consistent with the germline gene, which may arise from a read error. CDR3 nucleotides: TGTGCCCGCAGCCAAGATGGGGGGGACAGGCGATACAATGAGCAGTTCTTC. Protein product: CARSQDGGDRRYNEQFF. The rearrangement uses TRBV4-2 and TRBJ2-1; the D gene is possibly TRBD1 (8 bases). Germline V gene sequence: CDR1 LGHNA, CDR2 YNFKEQ. The CDR3 totals 17 residues.

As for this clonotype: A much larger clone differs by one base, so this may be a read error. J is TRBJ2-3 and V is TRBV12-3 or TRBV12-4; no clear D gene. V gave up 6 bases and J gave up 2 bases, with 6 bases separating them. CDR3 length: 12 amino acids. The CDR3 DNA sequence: TGTGCCAGCAGACCCCACACAGATACGCAGTATTTT. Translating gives CASRPHTDTQYF.

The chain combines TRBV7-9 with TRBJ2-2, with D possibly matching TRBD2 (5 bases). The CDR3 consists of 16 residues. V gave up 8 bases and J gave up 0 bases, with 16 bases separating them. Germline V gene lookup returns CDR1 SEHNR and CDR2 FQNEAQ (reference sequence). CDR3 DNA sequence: TGTGCCAGCTCCATCCTCGGGGTAACGAACACCGGGGAGCTGTTTTTT. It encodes CASSILGVTNTGELFF.

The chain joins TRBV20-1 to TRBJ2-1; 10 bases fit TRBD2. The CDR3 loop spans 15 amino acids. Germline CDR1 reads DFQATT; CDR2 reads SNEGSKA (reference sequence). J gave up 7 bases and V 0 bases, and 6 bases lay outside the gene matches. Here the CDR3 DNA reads TGCAGTGCTAGAGATGCTAGCGGGAGTCCTAATGAGCAGTTCTTC. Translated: CSARDASGSPNEQFF.

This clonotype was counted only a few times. The CDR3 region has the DNA TGTGCCAGCAGCTTCCTAGCGGGAGGCCCTCCCACAGATACGCAGTATTTT. Amino acids: CASSFLAGGPPTDTQYF. V usage is TRBV5-4 and J usage is TRBJ2-3; 11 bases match TRBD2. Germline V gene lookup returns CDR1 SGHNT and CDR2 YYREEE (reference sequence). With 2 bases clipped from V and 2 bases from J, the junction kept 7 bases outside the gene matches. This CDR3 comprises 17 residues.

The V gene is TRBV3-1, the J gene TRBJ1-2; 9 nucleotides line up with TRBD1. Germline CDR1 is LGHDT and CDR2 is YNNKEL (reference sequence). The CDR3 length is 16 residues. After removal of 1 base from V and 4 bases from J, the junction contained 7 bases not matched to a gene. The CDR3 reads CASSQAQDRGLYGYTF. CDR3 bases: TGTGCCAGCAGCCAAGCCCAGGACAGGGGCCTCTATGGCTACACCTTC.

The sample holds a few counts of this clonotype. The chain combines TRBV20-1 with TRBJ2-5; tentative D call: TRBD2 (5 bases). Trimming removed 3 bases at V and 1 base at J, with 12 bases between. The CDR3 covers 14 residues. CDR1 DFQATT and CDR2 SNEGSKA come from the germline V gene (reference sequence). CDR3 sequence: CSARIPGIQETQYF. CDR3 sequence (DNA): TGCAGTGCTAGGATCCCGGGAATCCAAGAGACCCAGTACTTC.

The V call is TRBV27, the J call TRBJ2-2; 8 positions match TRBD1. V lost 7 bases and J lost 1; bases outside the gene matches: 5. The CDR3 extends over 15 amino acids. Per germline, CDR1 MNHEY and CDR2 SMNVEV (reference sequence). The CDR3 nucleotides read TGTGCCAGCACTAAGGACAGGGTGAACACCGGGGAGCTGTTTTTT. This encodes CASTKDRVNTGELFF.